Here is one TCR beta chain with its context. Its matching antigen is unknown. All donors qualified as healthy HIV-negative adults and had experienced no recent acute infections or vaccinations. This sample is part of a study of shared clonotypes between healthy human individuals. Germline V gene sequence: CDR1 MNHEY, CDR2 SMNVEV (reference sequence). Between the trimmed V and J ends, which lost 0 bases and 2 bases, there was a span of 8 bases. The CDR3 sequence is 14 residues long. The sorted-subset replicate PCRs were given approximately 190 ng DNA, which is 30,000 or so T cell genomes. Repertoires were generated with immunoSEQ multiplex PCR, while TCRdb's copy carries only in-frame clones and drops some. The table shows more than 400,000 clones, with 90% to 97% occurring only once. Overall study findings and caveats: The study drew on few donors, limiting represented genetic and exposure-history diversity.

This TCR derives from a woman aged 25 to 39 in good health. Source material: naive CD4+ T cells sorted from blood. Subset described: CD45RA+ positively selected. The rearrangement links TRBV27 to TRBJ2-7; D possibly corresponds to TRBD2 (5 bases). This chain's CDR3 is CASSLSRVPYEQYF. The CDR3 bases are TGTGCCAGCAGTTTATCGAGGGTCCCCTACGAGCAGTACTTC.